The 8 T cell receptor beta chains below come from one sample, sequenced in a study of siplizumab effects on memory and regulatory T cells. Profiling relied on immunoSEQ multiplex PCR, and the TCRdb table lists in-frame clones only, not all of them. The profile covers about 94,000 clones, with 90% to 95% appearing a single time and over 0.25% taken by the ten largest. Material: non-Treg CD4+ T cells sorted from blood. These receptor sequences come from a human donor in good health.

The chain carries TRBV6-1 and TRBJ2-3; 9 bases are shared with TRBD2. Germline V gene lookup returns CDR1 MNHNS and CDR2 SASEGT. V was clipped by 2 bases and J by 0 bases; unmatched bases: 3. The CDR3 is made up of 16 amino acids. The CDR3 is CASSELSGGSTDTQYF. The DNA for the CDR3 is TGTGCCAGCAGTGAACTTAGCGGGGGAAGCACAGATACGCAGTATTTT.

The gene calls are TRBV11-3 and TRBJ2-1; D perhaps matches TRBD2 (5 bases). The ends were cut back, 4 bases at V and 0 bases at J, with 16 bases in the middle. Germline CDR1 SGHNT, CDR2 YENEEA. This CDR3 is 17 amino acids long. CDR3 DNA sequence: TGTGCCAGCAGCTGGTTAATCGGCGGGCTCTCCTACAATGAGCAGTTCTTC. Translated: CASSWLIGGLSYNEQFF.

The genes are TRBV14 and TRBJ2-2; a weak D match, TRBD1 (6 bases). The CDR3 contains 16 residues. Per germline, CDR1 SGHDN and CDR2 FVKESK. V was cut by 1 base and J by 1 base, with 10 bases left in between. CDR3 sequence: CASSQVRDMNTGELFF. Written as DNA, the CDR3 is TGTGCCAGCAGCCAAGTCCGGGACATGAACACCGGGGAGCTGTTTTTT.

This chain links TRBV6-5 with TRBJ1-2; D unresolved. The CDR3 has 13 amino acids. From germline, CDR1 is MNHEY and CDR2 SVGAGI. V was clipped by 2 bases and J by 3 bases, with 7 bases between them. DNA of the CDR3: TGTGCCAGCAGTTACCTGAAGGACTATGGCTACACCTTC. This encodes CASSYLKDYGYTF.

Remarks on this clone: The CDR3 does not end in the conserved phenylalanine or tryptophan, so this is likely a read error. The DNA is left out, because the CDR3 cannot be placed on it with certainty; the CDR3 is given as TCRdb lists it. This chain connects TRBV6-1 to TRBJ1-1. 12 amino acids form the CDR3, both terminal residues included. Per germline, CDR1 MNHNS and CDR2 SASEGT. CDR3 sequence reads: CASSEIRTNFPI.

The chain carries TRBV7-9 and TRBJ1-2; the match to TRBD1 covers 7 bases. Germline V gene data show CDR1 as SEHNR and CDR2 as FQNEAQ (reference sequence). V lost 5 bases and J lost 8; bases outside the gene matches: 14. The CDR3 contains 15 residues. The CDR3 DNA sequence: TGTGCCAGCAGCCCTTACGACAGGGACACGAGGGGCTACACCTTC. This gives the protein CASSPYDRDTRGYTF.

This clone was recorded once. The chain combines TRBV6-4 with TRBJ2-5; D is uncertain. From germline, CDR1 is MRHNA and CDR2 SNTAGT. CDR3 length: 12 residues. Trimming cost V 6 bases and J 2 bases, with 7 bases left between them. CDR3 sequence (DNA): TGTGCCAGCAGAGCAGGACAAGAGACCCAGTACTTC. Amino acids: CASRAGQETQYF.

The CDR3 spells CASSATQVNGNTIYF. The CDR3 DNA sequence: TGCGCCAGCAGCGCTACTCAAGTAAACGGAAACACCATATATTTT. V and J are TRBV5-1 and TRBJ1-3; the D is unclear. CDR1 and CDR2 (germline): SGHRS, YFSETQ. Trimming removed 4 bases from V and 4 bases from J, with 15 bases in between. The CDR3 sequence is 15 residues long.